The entry below describes one T cell receptor beta chain. Its antigen is unknown. The sample originates from a study of T-cell reconstitution after alpha-beta-depleted transplantation in children. For TCRbeta, the library was prepared with unique molecular identifiers. TCRdb redid the calling of the PCR reads with MiXCR, one entry per CDR3 protein. The repertoire holds 530,000 or so distinct CDR3 sequences, with 27% as singletons. The ends lost 10 bases at V and 4 bases at J; junction bases unmatched: 12. The CDR3 length is 14 residues. Germline CDR1 MDHEN, CDR2 SYDVKM. Study-level findings and limits: In some patients, recipient T cells and intrathymic progenitors surviving conditioning explained high day-60 diversity. Several hundred graft clones that had expanded were reportedly the source of alpha-beta T cells about two months after transplant. Newly made T cells mostly supplied T-cell counts and diversity one year after transplant.

The chain employs TRBV28 and TRBJ1-1; 7 positions agree with TRBD1. This material consisted of PBMCs, taken before TCRalphabeta/CD19-depleted stem cell transplant. The sequence derives from a boy under three years old with Wiskott-Aldrich syndrome, due to receive a stem cell transplant. The CDR3 loop is CATSRGGGSTEAFF. In DNA form, the CDR3 reads TGTGCCACCTCCAGGGGAGGGGGCTCCACTGAAGCTTTCTTT.